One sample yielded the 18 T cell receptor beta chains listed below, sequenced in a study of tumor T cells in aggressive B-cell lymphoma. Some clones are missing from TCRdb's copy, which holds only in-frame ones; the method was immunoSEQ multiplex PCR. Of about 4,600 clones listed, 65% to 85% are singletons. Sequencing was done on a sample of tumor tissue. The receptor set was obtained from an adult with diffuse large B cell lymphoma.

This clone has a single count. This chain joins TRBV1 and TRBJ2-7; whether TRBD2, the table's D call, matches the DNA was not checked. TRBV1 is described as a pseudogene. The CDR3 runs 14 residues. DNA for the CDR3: TGCACCAGCAGAAGTCTAGCGGCGTTATACGAGCAGTACTTC. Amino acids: CTSRSLAALYEQYF.

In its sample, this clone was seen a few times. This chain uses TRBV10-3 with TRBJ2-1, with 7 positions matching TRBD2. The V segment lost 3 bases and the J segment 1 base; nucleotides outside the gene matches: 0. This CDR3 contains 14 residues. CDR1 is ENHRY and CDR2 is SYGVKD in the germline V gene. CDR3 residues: CAISDGGSYNEQFF. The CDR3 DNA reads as TGTGCCATCAGTGACGGGGGGTCCTACAATGAGCAGTTCTTC.

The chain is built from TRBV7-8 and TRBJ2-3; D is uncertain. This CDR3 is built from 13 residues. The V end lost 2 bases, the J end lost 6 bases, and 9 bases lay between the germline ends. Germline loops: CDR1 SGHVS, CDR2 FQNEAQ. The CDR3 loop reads CASSLSRLDTQYF. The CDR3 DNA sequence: TGTGCCAGCAGCTTAAGTCGACTCGATACGCAGTATTTT.

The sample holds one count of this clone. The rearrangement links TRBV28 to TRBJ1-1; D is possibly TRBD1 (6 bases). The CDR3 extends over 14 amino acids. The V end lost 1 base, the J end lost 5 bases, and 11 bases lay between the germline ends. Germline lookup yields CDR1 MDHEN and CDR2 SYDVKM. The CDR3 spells CASSLLSGVTEAFF. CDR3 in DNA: TGTGCCAGCAGTTTATTGTCAGGGGTAACTGAAGCTTTCTTT.

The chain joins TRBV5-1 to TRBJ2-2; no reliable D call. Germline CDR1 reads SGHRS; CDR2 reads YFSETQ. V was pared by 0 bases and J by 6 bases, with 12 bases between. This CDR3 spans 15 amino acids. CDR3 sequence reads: CASSLESTAAGELFF. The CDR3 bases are TGCGCCAGCAGCTTGGAGAGTACCGCGGCCGGGGAGCTGTTTTTT.

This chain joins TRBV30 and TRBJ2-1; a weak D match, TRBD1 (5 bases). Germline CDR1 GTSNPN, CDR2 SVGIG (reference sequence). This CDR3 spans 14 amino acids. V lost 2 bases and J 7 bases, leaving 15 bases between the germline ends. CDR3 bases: TGTGCCTGGAGTACAGGCAGGCCGCAGAATGAGCAGTTCTTC. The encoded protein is CAWSTGRPQNEQFF.

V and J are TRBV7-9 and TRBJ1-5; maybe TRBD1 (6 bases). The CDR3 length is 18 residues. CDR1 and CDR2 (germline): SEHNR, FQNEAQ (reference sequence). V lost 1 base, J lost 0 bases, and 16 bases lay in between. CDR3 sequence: CASSLEFGEGVSNQPQHF. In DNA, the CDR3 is TGTGCCAGCAGCTTAGAGTTCGGGGAGGGGGTTAGCAATCAGCCCCAGCATTTT.

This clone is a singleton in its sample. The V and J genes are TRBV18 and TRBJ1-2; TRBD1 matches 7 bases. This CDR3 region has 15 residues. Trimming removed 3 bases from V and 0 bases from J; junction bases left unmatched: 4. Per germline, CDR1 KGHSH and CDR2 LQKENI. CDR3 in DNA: TGTGCCAGCTCACCGCGGGACAGCACTAACTATGGCTACACCTTC. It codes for CASSPRDSTNYGYTF.

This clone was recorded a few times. CDR3 DNA sequence: TGTGCCAGCAGTTACCTTGCCACAGGGTCCGGAAACACCATATATTTT. Translating gives CASSYLATGSGNTIYF. This chain connects TRBV6-6 to TRBJ1-3, with a tentative D call TRBD1 (6 bases). Per germline, CDR1 MNHNY and CDR2 SVGAGI (reference sequence). Trimming pared 2 bases from V and 4 bases from J, leaving 15 bases between. CDR3 length equals 16 residues.

The DNA of the CDR3 is TGTGCCAGCTCGGCTGGACAGGGACGCGAGCAGTACTTC. Residues: CASSAGQGREQYF. The J gene is TRBJ2-7, the V gene TRBV18; 8 positions agree with TRBD1. Germline values: CDR1 KGHSH, CDR2 LQKENI. This CDR3 contains 13 residues. After removal of 6 bases from V and 6 bases from J, the junction contained 7 bases not matched to a gene.

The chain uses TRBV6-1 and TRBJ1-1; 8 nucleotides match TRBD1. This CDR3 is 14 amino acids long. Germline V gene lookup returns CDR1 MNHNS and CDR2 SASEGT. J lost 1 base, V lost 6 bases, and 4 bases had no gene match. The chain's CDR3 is CASRSGGQNTEAFF. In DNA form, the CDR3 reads TGTGCCAGCAGGTCAGGGGGCCAGAACACTGAAGCTTTCTTT.

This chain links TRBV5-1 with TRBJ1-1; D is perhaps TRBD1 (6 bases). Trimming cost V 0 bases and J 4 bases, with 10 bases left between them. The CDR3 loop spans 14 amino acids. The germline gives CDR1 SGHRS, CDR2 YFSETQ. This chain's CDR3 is CASSLDGTPTEAFF. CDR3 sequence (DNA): TGCGCCAGCAGCTTGGACGGGACACCCACTGAAGCTTTCTTT.

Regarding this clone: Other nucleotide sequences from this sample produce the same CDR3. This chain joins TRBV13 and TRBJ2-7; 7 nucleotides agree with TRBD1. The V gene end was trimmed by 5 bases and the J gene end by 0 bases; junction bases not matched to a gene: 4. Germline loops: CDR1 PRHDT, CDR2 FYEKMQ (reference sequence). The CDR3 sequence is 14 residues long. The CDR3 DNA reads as TGTGCCAGCAGCCCACAGGGGAGCTCCTACGAGCAGTACTTC. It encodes CASSPQGSSYEQYF.

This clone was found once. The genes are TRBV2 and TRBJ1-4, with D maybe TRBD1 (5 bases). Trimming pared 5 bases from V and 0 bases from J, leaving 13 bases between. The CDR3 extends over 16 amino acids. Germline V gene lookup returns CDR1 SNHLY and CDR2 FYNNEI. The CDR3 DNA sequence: TGTGCCAGCAGTCCGGGACTCCACCCAACTAATGAAAAACTGTTTTTT. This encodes CASSPGLHPTNEKLFF.

CDR3: CASSTSIYGGYTF. The CDR3 DNA is TGTGCCAGTAGTACTTCGATTTACGGGGGCTACACCTTC. The rearrangement joins TRBV19 to TRBJ1-2, with unresolved D. The CDR3 covers 13 residues. With 4 bases removed from V and 8 bases from J, the gap between germline ends came to 14 bases. Germline CDR1 and CDR2: LNHDA and SQIVND (reference sequence). The whole variable domain, filled in from reference TRBV19 and TRBJ1-2, reads DGGITQSPKYLFRKEGQNVTLSCEQNLNHDAMYWYRQDPGQGLRLIYYSQIVNDFQKGDIAEGYSVSREKKESFPLTVTSAQKNPTAFYLCASSTSIYGGYTFGSGTRLTVV.

CDR3 loop: CASSAGREVVETQYF. The CDR3 DNA sequence: TGTGCCAGCAGCGCGGGGCGGGAGGTGGTGGAGACCCAGTACTTC. The chain has TRBV9 and TRBJ2-5, with 8 nucleotides matching TRBD2. V lost 3 bases and J lost 5; bases outside the gene matches: 9. Germline loops: CDR1 SGDLS, CDR2 YYNGEE. CDR3 length: 15 amino acids.

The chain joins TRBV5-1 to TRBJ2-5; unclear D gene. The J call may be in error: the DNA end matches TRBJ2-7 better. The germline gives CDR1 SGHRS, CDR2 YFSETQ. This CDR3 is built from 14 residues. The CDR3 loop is CASSFGPLGYEQYF. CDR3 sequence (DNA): TGCGCCAGCAGCTTTGGGCCCTTGGGTTACGAGCAGTACTTC.

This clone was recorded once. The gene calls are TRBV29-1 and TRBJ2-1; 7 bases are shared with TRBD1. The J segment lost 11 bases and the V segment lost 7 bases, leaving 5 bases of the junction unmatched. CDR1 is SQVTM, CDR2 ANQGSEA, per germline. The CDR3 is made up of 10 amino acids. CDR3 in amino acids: CSGGQNKQFF. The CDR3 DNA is TGCAGCGGGGGACAGAATAAGCAGTTCTTC.